Listed below are T cell receptor beta chains from one sample, sequenced in a study of cytomegalovirus exposure and HLA in healthy donors. Assay used: immunoSEQ multiplex PCR; TCRdb lists only in-frame clones, some missing. The data hold 100,000 or so clones, with about 13% observed a single time. Sequencing was done on a sample of PBMCs. These TCRs come from a man in his forties or fifties in good health and CMV-seropositive. Both conserved end residues are part of each CDR3. The order of the fields is V gene, clone size, CDR3 protein. The listing skips clone size in some rows; elsewhere it reads once, few, many or a size class.

V: TRBV5-4
size: NA
CDR3: CASSLPRSYNEQFF

V: TRBV13
size: NA
CDR3: CASSTGLEADTQYF

V: TRBV19
size: NA
CDR3: CASSSLMNTEAFF

V: TRBV27
size: NA
CDR3: CASSSPTGRIQETQYF

V: TRBV10-2
size: NA
CDR3: CASSETAWTLANTGELFF

V: TRBV7-2
size: few
CDR3: CASSTQYQPQHF

V: TRBV6-1
size: NA
CDR3: CASSRQGATNEKLFF

V: TRBV9
size: NA
CDR3: CASSDTDKTEAFF

V: TRBV6-5
size: NA
CDR3: CASSYSPPAELSGQYF

V: TRBV27
size: few
CDR3: CASSLYRDSTPPRF

V: TRBV6-1
size: NA
CDR3: CASILTGAYGYTF

V: TRBV6-1
size: NA
CDR3: CASSEGGQGSHYGYTF

V: TRBV5-6
size: NA
CDR3: CASSPGTGLYEQYF

V: TRBV19
size: NA
CDR3: CASSMDSGRGKNIQYF

V: TRBV10-3
size: NA
CDR3: CAISPAGAGAWDEQFF

V: TRBV7-8
size: NA
CDR3: CASSFQREAVEQYF

V: TRBV6-5
size: NA
CDR3: CASRQGSEYGYTF

V: TRBV5-1
size: NA
CDR3: CASRSDPRETQYF

V: TRBV25-1
size: few
CDR3: CASSEYQGRHNEQFF

V: TRBV11-2
size: few
CDR3: CASSLGQESREQFF

V: TRBV9
size: NA
CDR3: CASSVGTGIYEQYF

V: TRBV7-8
size: NA
CDR3: CASSLRRVPSPNNYGYTF

V: TRBV5-4
size: few
CDR3: CASSLGPRGEYEQYF

V: TRBV5-4
size: NA
CDR3: CASSLAGINQPQHF

V: TRBV4-2
size: once
CDR3: CASSQVEGRGMETQYF

V: TRBV27
size: few
CDR3: CASSLSAAYGYTF

V: TRBV7-2
size: few
CDR3: CASSSVGQGDQPQHF

V: TRBV10-3
size: NA
CDR3: CAISTGIADTQYF

V: TRBV15
size: NA
CDR3: CATSRLPRAGGTNQPQHF

V: TRBV14
size: NA
CDR3: CASSQQVYYEQYF

V: TRBV27
size: NA
CDR3: CASSPRGSGSSYEQYF

V: TRBV5-6
size: NA
CDR3: CASSLGLASRYF

V: TRBV4-1
size: few
CDR3: CASSQVNQGRGKLFF

V: TRBV2
size: NA
CDR3: CASSDPLRTGEAFF

V: TRBV7-7
size: few
CDR3: CASSLTGGETQYF

V: TRBV4-3
size: few
CDR3: CASSQDLGGWQPQHF

V: TRBV6-5
size: NA
CDR3: CASRRWTEAFF

V: TRBV2
size: NA
CDR3: CASSEGSSNYGYTF

V: TRBV2
size: NA
CDR3: CASSEDATGNQPQHF

V: TRBV7-8
size: NA
CDR3: CASSPDRGQETQYF

V: TRBV18
size: NA
CDR3: CASSPPGQGLGTQYF

V: TRBV27
size: NA
CDR3: CASSPRDLVSYGYTF

V: TRBV28
size: few
CDR3: CASSLSIRGTTEAFF

V: TRBV6-6
size: few
CDR3: CASSYRGQTGETQYF

V: TRBV9
size: few
CDR3: CASTPWGENGELFF

V: TRBV4-3
size: NA
CDR3: CASSRISGSSYEQYF

V: TRBV7-9
size: NA
CDR3: CASSPMGQGLINEQFF

V: TRBV18
size: few
CDR3: CASSQTSGTGELFF

V: TRBV28
size: few
CDR3: CATLDRATYGYTF

V: TRBV10-2
size: NA
CDR3: CASSAGKAYEQYF

V: TRBV2
size: few
CDR3: CASGTANEKLFF

V: TRBV6-5
size: few
CDR3: CASSGTGTGNYEQYF

V: TRBV6-1
size: few
CDR3: CASSEAQASAYEQYF

V: TRBV2
size: few
CDR3: CASSDGTANTDTQYF

V: TRBV27
size: NA
CDR3: CASRGGGGGYTF

V: TRBV5-4
size: NA
CDR3: CASSLPRQGLNTGELFF

V: TRBV5-4
size: few
CDR3: CASSSPGNMGTEAFF

V: TRBV11-2
size: few
CDR3: CASSRDTGFSTDTQYF